This T cell receptor beta chain is from a study of technical replicates of blood from several donors (dated by TCRdb to about 2017). Libraries were constructed by the immunoSEQ multiplex PCR assay. The table comes from immuneACCESS by way of TCRdb, which keeps in-frame sequences with V and J called. Part of the clones is missing from these tables; in studies checked, under half for an unresolved V gene and the rest for unknown reasons. A total of around 64,000 clones appear in this sample, about 93% of them only once. The leading ten clones occupy less than 4.5% of the sample. For CDR1 and CDR2, the germline V gene lists MGHRA and YSYEKL. The CDR3, cysteine through phenylalanine, is 14 amino acids long. The only DNA kept is the CDR3, 42 bases in frame from the first base. The junction shows trimming of 3 bases on V and 0 bases on J, plus 8 bases between the germline ends. About this clone: Its target antigen remains unknown. Base qualities are not provided; no much larger clone lies one nucleotide away.

Source material: PBMCs. The receptor was isolated from a human donor in good health. Some clones in this sample may be carry-over from other donors' samples. The chain links TRBV4-1 with TRBJ1-1, with no confidently assigned D gene. The CDR3 region reads CASSQGRLNTEAFF. The DNA is as follows: TGCGCCAGCAGCCAGGGGAGGCTGAACACTGAAGCTTTCTTT.